This TCR beta chain was obtained from a study of blood T cell repertoires in COVID-19. For the study at large: The analysed material was cDNA or gDNA that came from T cells, B-cell-depleted T cells, or PBMCs.

Allocation to cohorts depended on clinical history reported by the participants. Recovered status in Cohort 3 required two negative PCRs, clearance, or symptom resolution. As originally analysed: Nucleated cell counts were estimated from reference gene primer amplification. Method: immunoSEQ multiplex PCR; TCRdb's copy keeps in-frame clones and lacks some. V and J calls and clone size are given by that table; D and trimming were obtained from the DNA. The table includes 250,000 or so clones, under 90% detected once. V shed 0 bases and J 1 base; nucleotides not matched to a gene: 5. Germline values: CDR1 LNHNV, CDR2 YYDKDF (reference sequence). CDR3 size: 16 residues. This clone was seen only once.

This chain uses TRBV15 with TRBJ1-2, with 7 bases matching TRBD1. Specimen: PBMCs or T cells enriched from blood (not recorded which). The clonotype was recovered from a man aged 35-49 years who had recovered from COVID-19. The CDR3 nucleotides read TGTGCCACCAGCAGAGATTTAGGGGGCCATAACTATGGCTACACCTTC. It encodes CATSRDLGGHNYGYTF. Full variable domain (rest looked up from reference TRBV15 and TRBJ1-2): DAMVIQNPRYQVTQFGKPVTLSCSQTLNHNVMYWYQQKSSQAPKLLFHYYDKDFNNEADTPDNFQSRRPNTSFCFLDIRSPGLGDTAMYLCATSRDLGGHNYGYTFGSGTRLTVV.